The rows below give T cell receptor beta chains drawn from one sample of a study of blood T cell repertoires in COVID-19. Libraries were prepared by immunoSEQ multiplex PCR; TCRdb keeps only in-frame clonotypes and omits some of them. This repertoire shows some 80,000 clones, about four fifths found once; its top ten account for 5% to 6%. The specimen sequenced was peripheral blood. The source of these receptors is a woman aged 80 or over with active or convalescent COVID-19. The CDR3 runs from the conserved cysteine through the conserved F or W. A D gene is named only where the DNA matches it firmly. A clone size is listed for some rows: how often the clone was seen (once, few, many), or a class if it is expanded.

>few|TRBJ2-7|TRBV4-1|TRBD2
CASSQGLALYYEQYF
TGCGCCAGCAGTCAGGGACTAGCGCTTTACTACGAGCAGTACTTC
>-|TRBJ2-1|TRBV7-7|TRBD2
CASSLAGGTYNEQFF
TGTGCTAGCAGCTTAGCGGGAGGAACCTACAATGAGCAGTTCTTC
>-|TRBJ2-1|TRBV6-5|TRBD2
CASSYRGLANNEQFF
TGTGCCAGCAGTTACCGAGGACTAGCAAACAATGAGCAGTTCTTC
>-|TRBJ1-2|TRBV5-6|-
CASSVDSLFYGYTF
TGTGCCAGCAGCGTGGACAGTTTATTCTATGGCTACACCTTC
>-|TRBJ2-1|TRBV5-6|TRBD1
CASSLVGTGGNEQFF
TGTGCCAGCAGCTTGGTCGGGACAGGGGGCAATGAGCAGTTCTTC
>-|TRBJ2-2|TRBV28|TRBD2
CASSYPSGKANTGELFF
TGTGCCAGCAGTTATCCTAGCGGTAAAGCGAACACCGGGGAGCTGTTTTTT
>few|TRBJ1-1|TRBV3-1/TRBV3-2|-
CASSQAWTGAEAFF
TGTGCCAGCAGCCAAGCATGGACCGGGGCTGAAGCTTTCTTT
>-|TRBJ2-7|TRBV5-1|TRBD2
CASSWGAGLAGIDEQYF
TGCGCCAGCAGCTGGGGAGCAGGACTAGCGGGAATCGACGAGCAGTACTTC
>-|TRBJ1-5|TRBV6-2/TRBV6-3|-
CASSYSPGQPQHF
TGTGCCAGCAGTTATAGTCCGGGTCAGCCCCAGCATTTT
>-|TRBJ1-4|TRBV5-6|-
CASSRVGSGNEKLFF
TGTGCCAGCAGCCGTGTCGGGTCGGGTAATGAAAAACTGTTTTTT
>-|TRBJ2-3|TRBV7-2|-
CASSLWFVSGRTDTQYF
TGTGCCAGCAGCTTATGGTTTGTCTCAGGCCGCACAGATACGCAGTATTTT
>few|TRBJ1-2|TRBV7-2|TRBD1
CASSLTGVGYTF
TGTGCCAGCAGCTTAACAGGGGTAGGCTACACCTTC
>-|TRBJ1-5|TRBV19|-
CASSPRGWENSNQPQHF
TGTGCCAGTAGTCCCCGCGGGTGGGAGAATAGCAATCAGCCCCAGCATTTT
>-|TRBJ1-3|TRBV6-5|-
CAINREGVSGNTIYF
TGTGCCATCAATAGGGAAGGGGTCTCTGGAAACACCATATATTTT
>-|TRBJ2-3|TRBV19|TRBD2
CATKGLAGEEGLTDTQYF
TGTGCCACAAAGGGACTAGCGGGAGAGGAGGGGCTCACAGATACGCAGTATTTT
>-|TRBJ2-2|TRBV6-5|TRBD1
CASQTGGHTGELFF
TGTGCCAGCCAAACAGGGGGCCACACCGGGGAGCTGTTTTTT
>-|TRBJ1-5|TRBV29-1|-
CSVVTDSNQPQHF
TGCAGCGTGGTGACAGATAGCAATCAGCCCCAGCATTTT
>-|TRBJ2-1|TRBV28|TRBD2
CASSWPGLAGGAYNEQFF
TGTGCCAGCAGTTGGCCGGGACTAGCGGGAGGAGCCTACAATGAGCAGTTCTTC
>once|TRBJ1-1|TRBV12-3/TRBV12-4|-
CASSFGTEAFF
TGTGCCAGCAGTTTCGGCACTGAAGCTTTCTTT
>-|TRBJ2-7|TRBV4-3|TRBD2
CASSQDPPTSGSYEQYF
TGCGCCAGCAGCCAAGATCCCCCAACTAGCGGGAGTTACGAGCAGTACTTC
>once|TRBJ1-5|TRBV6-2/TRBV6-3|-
CASSYLSNQPQHF
TGTGCCAGCAGTTACCTAAGCAATCAGCCCCAGCATTTT
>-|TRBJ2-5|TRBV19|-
CASRPPRGGKTQYF
TGTGCCAGTAGGCCGCCCCGGGGCGGGAAGACCCAGTACTTC
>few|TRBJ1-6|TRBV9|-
CASSALPNNSPLHF
TGTGCCAGCAGCGCCCTTCCTAATAATTCACCCCTCCACTTT
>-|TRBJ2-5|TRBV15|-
CATSRDQGETQYF
TGTGCCACCAGCAGAGATCAGGGAGAGACCCAGTACTTC
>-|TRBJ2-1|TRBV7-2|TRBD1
CASSLGQGDEQFF
TGTGCCAGCAGCTTAGGGCAGGGGGACGAGCAGTTCTTC
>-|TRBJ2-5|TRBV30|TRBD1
CAWSAGTGKVQETQYF
TGTGCCTGGAGTGCCGGGACAGGGAAGGTCCAAGAGACCCAGTACTTC
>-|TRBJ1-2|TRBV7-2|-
CASSVGIYGYTF
TGTGCCAGCAGCGTCGGGATATATGGCTACACCTTC
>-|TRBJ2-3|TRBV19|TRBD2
CASSISRGSTDTQYF
TGTGCCAGTAGTATTTCGCGGGGGAGCACAGATACGCAGTATTTT
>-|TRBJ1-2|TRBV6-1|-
CASSPKGVGISDTF
TGTGCCAGCAGTCCAAAGGGGGTAGGCATTTCTGACACCTTC
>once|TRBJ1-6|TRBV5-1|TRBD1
CASSSQGDSPLHF
TGCGCCAGCAGCTCCCAGGGGGATTCACCCCTCCACTTT
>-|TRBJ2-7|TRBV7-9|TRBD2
CASSLGLANSYERYF
TGTGCCAGCAGCTTAGGACTAGCTAATTCCTACGAGCGGTACTTC
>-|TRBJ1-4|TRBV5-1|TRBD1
CASSRDSLATNEKLFF
TGCGCCAGCAGTCGGGACAGCCTTGCAACTAATGAAAAACTGTTTTTT
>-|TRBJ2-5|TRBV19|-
CASSIGGAGQETQYF
TGTGCCAGTAGTATCGGCGGGGCAGGGCAGGAGACCCAGTACTTC
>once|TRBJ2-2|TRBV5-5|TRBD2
CASTPSGTTNTGELFF
TGTGCCAGCACACCTTCCGGGACTACTAACACCGGGGAGCTGTTTTTT
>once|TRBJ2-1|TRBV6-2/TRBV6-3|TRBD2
CASSSLASTYNEQFF
TGTGCCAGCAGCTCACTAGCGAGTACCTACAATGAGCAGTTCTTC
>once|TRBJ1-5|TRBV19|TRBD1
CVSGGIRAQHF
TGTGTTTCAGGGGGAATTCGGGCCCAGCATTTT
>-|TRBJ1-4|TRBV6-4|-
CASSDSRRVGEKLFF
TGTGCCAGCAGTGACTCGAGGAGGGTCGGCGAAAAACTGTTTTTT
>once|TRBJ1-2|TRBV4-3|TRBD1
CASSHGTGTANYGYTF
TGCGCCAGCAGCCATGGAACCGGGACAGCTAACTATGGCTACACCTTC
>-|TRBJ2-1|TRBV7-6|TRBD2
CASSSTSGRYGYNEQFF
TGTGCCAGCAGCTCGACTAGCGGGAGATATGGGTACAATGAGCAGTTCTTC
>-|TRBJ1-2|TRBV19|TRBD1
CASSSTGARGYTF
TGTGCCAGTAGTAGTACAGGGGCACGGGGCTACACCTTC